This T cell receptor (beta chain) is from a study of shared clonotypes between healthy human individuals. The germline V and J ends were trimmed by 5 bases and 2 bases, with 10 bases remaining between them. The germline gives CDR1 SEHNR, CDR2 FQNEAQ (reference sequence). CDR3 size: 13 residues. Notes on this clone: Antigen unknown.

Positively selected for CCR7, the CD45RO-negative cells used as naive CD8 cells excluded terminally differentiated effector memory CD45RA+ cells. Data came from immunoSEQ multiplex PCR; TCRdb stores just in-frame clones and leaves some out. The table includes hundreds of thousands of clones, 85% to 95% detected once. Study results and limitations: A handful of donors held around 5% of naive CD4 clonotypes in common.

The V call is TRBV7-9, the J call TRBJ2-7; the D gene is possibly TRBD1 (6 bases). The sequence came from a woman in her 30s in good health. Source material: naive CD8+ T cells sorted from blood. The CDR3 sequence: CASSTGQPYEQYF. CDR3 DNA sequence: TGTGCCAGCAGCACCGGACAGCCCTACGAGCAGTACTTC.